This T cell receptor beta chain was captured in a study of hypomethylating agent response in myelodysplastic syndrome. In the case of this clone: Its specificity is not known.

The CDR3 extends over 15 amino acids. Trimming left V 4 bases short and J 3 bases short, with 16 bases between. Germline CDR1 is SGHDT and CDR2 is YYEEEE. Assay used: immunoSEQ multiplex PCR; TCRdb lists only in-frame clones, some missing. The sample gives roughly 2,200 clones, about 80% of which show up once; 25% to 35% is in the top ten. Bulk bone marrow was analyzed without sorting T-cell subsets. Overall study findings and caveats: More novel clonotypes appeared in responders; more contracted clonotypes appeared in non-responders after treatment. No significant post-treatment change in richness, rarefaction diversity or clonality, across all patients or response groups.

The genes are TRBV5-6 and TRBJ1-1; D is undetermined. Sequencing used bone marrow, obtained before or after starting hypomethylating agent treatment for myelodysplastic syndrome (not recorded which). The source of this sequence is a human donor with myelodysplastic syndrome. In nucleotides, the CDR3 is TGTGCCAGCAGCGTAAAAGGCGGGCGGGACACTGAAGCTTTCTTT. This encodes CASSVKGGRDTEAFF.